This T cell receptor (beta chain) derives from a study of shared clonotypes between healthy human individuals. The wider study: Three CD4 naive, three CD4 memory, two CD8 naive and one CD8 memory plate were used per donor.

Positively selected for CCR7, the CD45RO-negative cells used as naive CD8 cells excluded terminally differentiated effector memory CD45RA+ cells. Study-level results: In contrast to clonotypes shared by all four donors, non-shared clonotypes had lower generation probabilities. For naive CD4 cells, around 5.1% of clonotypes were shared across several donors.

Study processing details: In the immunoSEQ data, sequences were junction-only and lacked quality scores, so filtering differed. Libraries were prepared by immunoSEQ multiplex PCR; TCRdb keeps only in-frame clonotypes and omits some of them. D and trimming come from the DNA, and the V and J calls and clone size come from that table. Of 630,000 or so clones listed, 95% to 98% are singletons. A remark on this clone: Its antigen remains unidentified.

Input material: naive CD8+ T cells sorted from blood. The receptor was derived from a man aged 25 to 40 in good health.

CDR3 residues: CASSGETGSSYEQYF. CDR3 DNA: TGTGCCAGCAGCGGTGAGACAGGCAGCTCCTACGAGCAGTACTTC. The gene calls are TRBV5-6 and TRBJ2-7, with D possibly TRBD1 on 6 matching bases. Trimming cost V 4 bases and J 0 bases, with 14 bases left between them. Germline CDR1 and CDR2: SGHDT and YYEEEE. The CDR3 consists of 15 residues. The whole variable domain, remainder taken from reference TRBV5-6 and TRBJ2-7, is DAGVTQSPTHLIKTRGQQVTLRCSPKSGHDTVSWYQQALGQGPQFIFQYYEEEERQRGNFPDRFSGHQFPNYSSELNVNALLLGDSALYLCASSGETGSSYEQYFGPGTRLTVT.